The T cell receptor beta chain described here comes from a study of kidney transplant recipient with SARS-CoV-2 infection. This clonotype has just a few counts. TCRdb passed the reads through MiXCR, listing each CDR3 protein once. The sample has roughly 230,000 distinct CDR3 sequences; more than 25% are singletons. Germline loops: CDR1 DFQATT, CDR2 SNEGSKA (reference sequence). Trimming removed 3 bases at V and 6 bases at J, with 16 bases between. This CDR3 has 14 residues. This chain uses TRBV20-1 with TRBJ2-3, with D perhaps matching TRBD2 (5 bases). This sample comprised a blood sample, obtained at baseline and between days 110 and 120 from a kidney transplant recipient. This TCR was sampled from a young adult male patient who had COVID-19 and was a kidney transplant recipient. Some T cells may be provided by the graft donor. The CDR3 spells CSARSAAGGDTQYF. The CDR3 DNA is TGCAGTGCTAGGTCCGCGGCGGGTGGGGATACGCAGTATTTT.